This TCR beta chain appears in the sequencing data of a study of CXCR3-negative and CXCR3-positive naive CD8 T cells. Study conclusions and caveats: Both of the naive subsets showed about the same high diversity, but memory CD8+ cells had much less.

For this clonotype: Its antigen is currently unknown.

This CDR3 is 15 amino acids long. Germline V gives CDR1 LGHNA, CDR2 YSLEER. The study made its TRB cDNA libraries by 5' RACE, adding UMI labels. TCRdb reprocessed the 5' RACE reads and keeps a single row for each CDR3 protein, giving no DNA. This table holds about 92,000 distinct CDR3 sequences. The source is a human donor in good health. Some clones in this sample may be carry-over from other donors' samples. The sample taken for sequencing was naive CXCR3- CD8+ T cells from blood. This sample's subset: CD45RO-CCR7+CD27+CD95- naive CD8+ T cells lacking CXCR3 (TNR3-). The chain is built from TRBV4-3 and TRBJ1-5; TCRdb indicates TRBD1, and absent DNA this call remains unverified. The CDR3 region is CASSPEDTLGQPQHF.